This passage covers 21 T cell receptor beta chains from one sample sequenced in a study of blood T cell repertoires in COVID-19. Clones were read by immunoSEQ multiplex PCR, and TCRdb kept only the in-frame ones, dropping some. The repertoire holds roughly 100,000 clones, 70% to 90% seen once, with around 3.1% in the top ten. The sample consisted of peripheral blood. These TCRs come from a man aged 50-60 years in a cohort sampled during active COVID-19.

The gene calls are TRBV5-4 and TRBJ2-2; 7 bases line up with TRBD1. V trimming: 4 bases; J trimming: 5 bases; junction bases outside the gene matches: 5. There are 14 residues in the CDR3. Germline V gene data show CDR1 as SGHNT and CDR2 as YYREEE (reference sequence). The CDR3 bases are TGTGCCAGCAGCGACCAGGGGGAAACCGGGGAGCTGTTTTTT. It yields the protein CASSDQGETGELFF.

The V gene is TRBV24-1, the J gene TRBJ2-3; possibly TRBD2 for D (6 bases). This CDR3 has 17 residues. V was clipped by 4 bases and J by 5 bases, with 21 bases between them. Germline CDR1 is KGHDR and CDR2 is SFDVKD. This CDR3 reads CATSEYAGTAGLDTQYF. For the CDR3, the DNA is TGTGCCACCAGTGAATATGCCGGGACGGCGGGGTTAGATACGCAGTATTTT.

This clone was picked up a small number of times. The CDR3 region has the DNA TGTGCCAGCAGCTTAGCGCGGGTAGCGGGGTACAATGAGCAGTTCTTC. It is translated as CASSLARVAGYNEQFF. The chain couples TRBV7-6 to TRBJ2-1, with 8 positions matching TRBD2. The length of the CDR3 is 16 residues. V lost 0 bases to trimming and J lost 4 bases; unmatched junction nucleotides: 5. Germline V gene lookup returns CDR1 SGHVS and CDR2 FNYEAQ.

This clone has only one observation. The chain links TRBV3-1 (or the pseudogene TRBV3-2) to TRBJ1-5; TRBD1 is a possible D gene (5 bases). The germline V gene has CDR1 LGHDT and CDR2 YNNKEL (reference sequence). The CDR3 has 15 residues. V was cut by 4 bases and J by 7 bases, with 17 bases left in between. In DNA form, the CDR3 reads TGTGCCAGCAGCCCAGGCGCGGGGCCCCAACAGCCCCAGCATTTT. Residues: CASSPGAGPQQPQHF.

The J gene is TRBJ2-1, the V gene TRBV15, with 7 bases lining up with TRBD2. This CDR3 has 14 residues. The germline V gene encodes CDR1 LNHNV and CDR2 YYDKDF (reference sequence). Germline trimming cut 3 bases from V and 6 bases from J; bases unmatched to any gene: 5. For the CDR3, the DNA is TGTGCCACCAGCAGTGGGGGGGGAATCAATGAGCAGTTCTTC. It encodes CATSSGGGINEQFF.

This chain links TRBV5-1 with TRBJ2-1, with D possibly matching TRBD2 (6 bases). CDR3 length: 15 residues. Germline CDR1 reads SGHRS; CDR2 reads YFSETQ. The V end lost 5 bases, the J end lost 2 bases, and 14 bases lay between the germline ends. The CDR3 region is CASSSSGGAYNEQFF. The CDR3 coding sequence is TGCGCCAGCAGTTCTTCCGGGGGAGCCTACAATGAGCAGTTCTTC.

The V call is TRBV5-4, the J call TRBJ2-1; no reliable D call. From germline, CDR1 is SGHNT and CDR2 YYREEE (reference sequence). Trimming removed 5 bases from V and 7 bases from J, with 13 bases in between. CDR3 length: 13 amino acids. CDR3 DNA sequence: TGTGCCAGCAGGCGAGCTGGTTCAAATGAGCAGTTCTTC. Amino acids: CASRRAGSNEQFF.

This sequence joins TRBV6-5 and TRBJ1-5; a weak D match, TRBD1 (5 bases). This CDR3 comprises 15 residues. The V and J ends lost 4 bases and 3 bases respectively, with 13 bases between them. Germline assignment: CDR1 MNHEY and CDR2 SVGAGI. CDR3 in amino acids: CASSLMAGPNQPQHF. The CDR3 DNA reads as TGTGCCAGCAGTTTGATGGCAGGGCCCAATCAGCCCCAGCATTTT.

V is TRBV7-8 and J is TRBJ1-4; D gene ambiguous. V lost 5 bases and J lost 3, with 10 bases in between. The CDR3 is made up of 14 amino acids. The V gene's germline CDR1 is SGHVS and CDR2 FQNEAQ. This chain's CDR3 is CASSPGRANEKLFF. For the CDR3, the DNA is TGTGCCAGCAGCCCTGGGCGTGCTAATGAAAAACTGTTTTTT.

The table lists this clone with a few counts. The chain combines TRBV9 with TRBJ2-6; perhaps TRBD2 as D (6 bases). The germline V gene has CDR1 SGDLS and CDR2 YYNGEE. This CDR3 has 15 residues. V was pared by 7 bases and J by 2 bases, with 13 bases between. The CDR3 reads CASEGRFTGANVLTF. The CDR3 region has the DNA TGTGCCAGCGAGGGGAGGTTTACTGGGGCCAACGTCCTGACTTTC.

The genes are TRBV28 and TRBJ2-3; 8 bases match TRBD2. This CDR3 contains 14 residues. V shed 7 bases and J 4 bases; nucleotides not matched to a gene: 7. From germline, CDR1 is MDHEN and CDR2 SYDVKM. CDR3 nucleotides: TGTGCCAGCAACCCGGGGGGGATTGCAGATACGCAGTATTTT. It yields the protein CASNPGGIADTQYF. The variable domain in full, with the rest retrieved from reference TRBV28 and TRBJ2-3, is DVKVTQSSRYLVKRTGEKVFLECVQDMDHENMFWYRQDPGLGLRLIYFSYDVKMKEKGDIPEGYSVSREKKERFSLILESASTNQTSMYLCASNPGGIADTQYFGPGTRLTVL.

This chain connects TRBV14 to TRBJ1-1; 7 nucleotides agree with TRBD1. V lost 1 base and J lost 5; bases outside the gene matches: 7. Looked up from germline, CDR1 is SGHDN and CDR2 is FVKESK. This CDR3 region has 15 residues. The CDR3 DNA reads as TGTGCCAGCAGCCAAGTAAGGGGGCGCAGAACTGAAGCTTTCTTT. The encoded protein is CASSQVRGRRTEAFF.

This chain uses TRBV2 with TRBJ2-3; 8 positions match TRBD1. This CDR3 comprises 19 residues. In germline, CDR1 is SNHLY, CDR2 FYNNEI. V shed 8 bases, J shed 1 base, and the junction held 20 bases outside the gene matches. The CDR3 DNA reads as TGTGCCAGCTCCCGGGGGCAGGGGGCGAGGACCGTCGGCACAGATACGCAGTATTTT. Translation gives CASSRGQGARTVGTDTQYF.

The chain has TRBV3-1 (or the pseudogene TRBV3-2) and TRBJ2-1; 12 nucleotides align to TRBD2. V lost 4 bases to trimming and J lost 5 bases; unmatched junction nucleotides: 6. Germline CDR1 reads LGHDT; CDR2 reads YNNKEL (reference sequence). CDR3 length: 16 residues. The CDR3: CASSRLLAGGNNEQFF. Written as DNA, the CDR3 is TGTGCCAGCAGCCGCCTCCTAGCGGGGGGGAACAATGAGCAGTTCTTC.

The chain joins TRBV6-5 to TRBJ2-1, with 9 bases lining up with TRBD1. This CDR3 region has 16 residues. The V segment lost 1 base and the J segment 5 bases; nucleotides outside the gene matches: 6. The germline V gene has CDR1 MNHEY and CDR2 SVGAGI. The CDR3, as DNA: TGTGCCAGCAGTTACTACGGGACAGGGAGGCACAATGAGCAGTTCTTC. This gives the protein CASSYYGTGRHNEQFF.

This chain links TRBV7-3 with TRBJ1-1; tentative D call: TRBD1 (5 bases). This CDR3 spans 14 amino acids. The germline gives CDR1 SGHTA, CDR2 FQGTGA. The V and J ends lost 5 bases and 1 base respectively, with 11 bases between them. This chain's CDR3 is CASSPGAPNTEAFF. The CDR3, as DNA: TGTGCCAGCAGCCCTGGGGCGCCGAACACTGAAGCTTTCTTT.

A single count supports this clone. The V and J genes are TRBV7-9 and TRBJ2-5, with a weak D call TRBD2 (5 bases). V lost 5 bases, J lost 6 bases, and 22 bases lay in between. This CDR3 spans 16 amino acids. The germline V gene has CDR1 SEHNR and CDR2 FQNEAQ (reference sequence). CDR3 protein: CASSEELGLIGKTQYF. The CDR3 bases are TGTGCCAGCAGCGAGGAACTCGGACTGATCGGGAAGACCCAGTACTTC.

V is TRBV6-4 and J is TRBJ2-6; D unclear. The germline V and J ends were trimmed by 0 bases and 4 bases, with 4 bases remaining between them. The CDR3 totals 14 residues. Germline V lookup: CDR1 MRHNA, CDR2 SNTAGT. In nucleotides, the CDR3 is TGTGCCAGCAGTGACTCGGCAGGGGCCAACGTCCTGACTTTC. Translation gives CASSDSAGANVLTF.

This clone was recorded only once. The chain recombines TRBV5-4 with TRBJ2-3, with D possibly TRBD1 on 5 matching bases. V lost 0 bases, J lost 3 bases, and 5 bases lay in between. CDR3 length equals 13 residues. In germline, CDR1 is SGHNT, CDR2 YYREEE (reference sequence). For the CDR3, the DNA is TGTGCCAGCAGCTTGGACAGGACAGATACGCAGTATTTT. It encodes CASSLDRTDTQYF.

The rearrangement joins TRBV28 to TRBJ1-6; 7 positions agree with TRBD1. Germline CDR1 is MDHEN and CDR2 is SYDVKM. This CDR3 is 15 amino acids long. Trimming cost V 5 bases and J 8 bases; bases outside gene matches: 9. For the CDR3, the DNA is TGTGCCAGCAGTGGCCTCGGACAGGAGTATTCACCCCTCCACTTT. Protein sequence: CASSGLGQEYSPLHF.

The chain uses TRBV6-1 and TRBJ2-3, with D uncertain. Germline V gene sequence: CDR1 MNHNS, CDR2 SASEGT. The V gene lost 3 bases and the J gene lost 7 bases, with 8 bases spanning the gap. The CDR3 is 12 amino acids. CDR3 protein: CASSETMNTQYF. The CDR3 nucleotides read TGTGCCAGCAGTGAGACAATGAATACGCAGTATTTT.